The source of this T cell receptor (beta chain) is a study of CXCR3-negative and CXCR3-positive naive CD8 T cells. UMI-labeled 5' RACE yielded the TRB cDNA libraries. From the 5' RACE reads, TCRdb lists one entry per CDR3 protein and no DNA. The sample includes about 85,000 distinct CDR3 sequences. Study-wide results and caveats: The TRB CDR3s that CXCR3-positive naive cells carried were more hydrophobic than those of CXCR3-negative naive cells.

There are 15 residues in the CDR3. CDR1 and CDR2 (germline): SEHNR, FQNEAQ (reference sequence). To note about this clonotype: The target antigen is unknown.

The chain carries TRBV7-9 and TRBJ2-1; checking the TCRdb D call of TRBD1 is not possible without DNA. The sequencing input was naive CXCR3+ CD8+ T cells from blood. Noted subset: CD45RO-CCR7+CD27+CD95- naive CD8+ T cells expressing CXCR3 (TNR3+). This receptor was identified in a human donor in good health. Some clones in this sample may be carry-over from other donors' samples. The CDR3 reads CASKEQGSSYNEQFF.